This T cell receptor beta chain was sequenced during a study of T-cell reconstitution after alpha-beta-depleted transplantation in children. Preparation of the TCRbeta library used unique molecular identifiers. MiXCR, run by TCRdb on the PCR reads, gives a single entry per CDR3 protein. The sample shows approximately 31,000 distinct CDR3 sequences, around 6% of them seen only once. This clonotype was observed many times. Its antigen is not known. Study-level findings and limits: It was newly produced T cells that mostly accounted for T-cell counts and diversity one year after transplant. Two months or so post-transplant, alpha-beta T cells reportedly derived from several hundred expanded graft clones.

The CDR3 spans 14 residues. Trimming pared 4 bases from V and 3 bases from J, leaving 9 bases between. The V gene's germline CDR1 is MDHEN and CDR2 SYDVKM. J is TRBJ1-4 and V is TRBV28; maybe TRBD1 (6 bases). The material sequenced was peripheral blood, taken 60 days after TCRalphabeta/CD19-depleted stem cell transplant. The receptor's source is a child less than two years old who had a stem cell transplant for acute myeloid leukemia, so the T cells may come from the graft donor. In nucleotides, the CDR3 is TGTGCCAGCAGTTCTTACAGGGCTAATGAAAAACTGTTTTTT. As protein: CASSSYRANEKLFF.